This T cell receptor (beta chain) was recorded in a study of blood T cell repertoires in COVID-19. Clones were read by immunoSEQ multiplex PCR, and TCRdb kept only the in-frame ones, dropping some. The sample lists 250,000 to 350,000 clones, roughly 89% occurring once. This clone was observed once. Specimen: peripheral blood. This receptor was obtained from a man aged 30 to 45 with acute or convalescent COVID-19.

Written as DNA, the CDR3 is TGTGCCAGCAGCGAGAATAACTACGAGCAGTACTTC. Encoded protein: CASSENNYEQYF. The rearrangement uses TRBV27 and TRBJ2-7; D is uncertain. The CDR3 is 12 amino acids. Germline V gene sequence: CDR1 MNHEY, CDR2 SMNVEV (reference sequence). V lost 6 bases, J lost 3 bases, and 9 bases lay in between.